One and the same sample provided the 26 T cell receptor beta chains below, sequenced in a study of T cell responses to AZD1222 COVID-19 vaccine. The repertoire was sequenced with immunoSEQ multiplex PCR; TCRdb's copy has only in-frame clones and lacks some. The sample lists under 150,000 clones; more than 90% were seen once. The sample here was peripheral blood, taken on day 0 of AZD1222 vaccination. The receptors were gathered from an adult in good health.

The chain is built from TRBV5-5 and TRBJ1-2; weak D call: TRBD1 (5 bases). CDR1 SGHKS and CDR2 YYEKEE come from the germline V gene (reference sequence). There are 13 residues in the CDR3. The V gene lost 0 bases and the J gene lost 7 bases, with 10 bases spanning the gap. The CDR3 protein is CASSLAQGSGYTF. The CDR3 DNA reads as TGTGCCAGCAGCTTGGCGCAGGGCTCTGGCTACACCTTC. The full variable domain, with the rest looked up from reference TRBV5-5 and TRBJ1-2, is DAGVTQSPTHLIKTRGQQVTLRCSPISGHKSVSWYQQVLGQGPQFIFQYYEKEERGRGNFPDRFSARQFPNYSSELNVNALLLGDSALYLCASSLAQGSGYTFGSGTRLTVV.

This sequence joins TRBV7-9 and TRBJ1-1; D possibly corresponds to TRBD1 (6 bases). The V end was cut by 5 bases, the J end by 0 bases, with 13 bases between. The germline V gene has CDR1 SEHNR and CDR2 FQNEAQ (reference sequence). The CDR3 has 15 amino acids. CDR3 bases: TGTGCCAGCAGCCTAAAGACAGGAGTGAACACTGAAGCTTTCTTT. It yields the protein CASSLKTGVNTEAFF.

The chain employs TRBV4-3 and TRBJ2-2; the match to TRBD2 covers 8 bases. This CDR3 is built from 17 residues. The V gene's germline CDR1 is LGHNA and CDR2 YSLEER. Trimming took 0 bases from V and 7 from J; bases not matched to a gene: 10. The CDR3 DNA reads as TGCGCCAGCAGCCAAGATATCAGCGGGAGTAATGTCGGGGAGCTGTTTTTT. Its protein product is CASSQDISGSNVGELFF.

V usage is TRBV5-1 and J usage is TRBJ2-7; 7 bases are a match to TRBD1. This CDR3 region has 13 residues. The germline V gene encodes CDR1 SGHRS and CDR2 YFSETQ. V dropped 3 bases and J dropped 2; count of bases not matched to a gene: 2. The CDR3, as DNA: TGCGCCAGCAGCTGGGACAGAGCCTACGAGCAGTACTTC. It yields the protein CASSWDRAYEQYF. Combining the CDR3 with reference TRBV5-1 and TRBJ2-7 gives the whole variable domain KAGVTQTPRYLIKTRGQQVTLSCSPISGHRSVSWYQQTPGQGLQFLFEYFSETQRNKGNFPGRFSGRQFSNSRSEMNVSTLELGDSALYLCASSWDRAYEQYFGPGTRLTVT.

This clone occurred a few times. This chain links TRBV6-2 or TRBV6-3 with TRBJ2-1; D ambiguous. V was shortened by 1 base and J by 7 bases, with 2 bases between the two germline ends. CDR3 length: 11 residues. Germline V lookup: CDR1 MNHEY, CDR2 SVGEGT. CDR3 sequence reads: CASSYLNEQFF. In nucleotides, the CDR3 is TGTGCCAGCAGTTACTTGAATGAGCAGTTCTTC.

V and J are TRBV9 and TRBJ1-4, with D hard to call. The CDR3 covers 15 residues. Germline V gene data show CDR1 as SGDLS and CDR2 as YYNGEE. V lost 5 bases and J 8 bases, leaving 19 bases between the germline ends. CDR3 nucleotides: TGTGCCAGCAGTCAAAACAGCATACCAGGCGAAAAACTGTTTTTT. This gives the protein CASSQNSIPGEKLFF.

The sample holds a few counts of this clone. The chain recombines TRBV6-4 with TRBJ2-1, with no clear D. Trimming stripped 3 bases from V and 0 bases from J, with 3 bases between. The CDR3 has 13 amino acids. Per germline, CDR1 MRHNA and CDR2 SNTAGT. CDR3 DNA sequence: TGTGCCAGCAGTGAGGACTCCTACAATGAGCAGTTCTTC. It encodes CASSEDSYNEQFF.

V gene TRBV10-2 combines with J gene TRBJ1-1; D uncertain. The germline gives CDR1 WSHSY, CDR2 SAAADI. CDR3 length: 18 amino acids. V lost 3 bases and J 3 bases, leaving 23 bases between the germline ends. The CDR3 loop is CASSEGSPLGMRDTEAFF. The CDR3 DNA sequence: TGCGCCAGCAGTGAAGGGTCCCCGCTCGGAATGAGGGACACTGAAGCTTTCTTT.

The chain carries TRBV7-3 and TRBJ1-1, with 7 bases fitting TRBD1. This CDR3 contains 13 residues. The V and J ends lost 4 bases and 11 bases, in that order; junction bases with no gene match: 10. Germline V gives CDR1 SGHTA, CDR2 FQGTGA. CDR3 residues: CASSSQTGLTAFF. CDR3 nucleotides: TGTGCCAGCAGCTCTCAGACAGGGTTGACGGCTTTCTTT.

The chain combines TRBV28 with TRBJ2-5; unclear D gene. Germline CDR1 is MDHEN and CDR2 is SYDVKM. The CDR3 has 14 amino acids. V lost 4 bases, J lost 5 bases, and 14 bases lay in between. The CDR3 nucleotides are TGTGCCAGCAGTTCAGTGGAGCGTGTGGAGACCCAGTACTTC. Amino acid sequence: CASSSVERVETQYF.

The CDR3 DNA sequence: TGCGCCAGCAGCTTGGCAGAACCCTATCCAAACACCATATATTTT. As protein: CASSLAEPYPNTIYF. The V gene is TRBV5-1, the J gene TRBJ1-3; D unresolved. CDR3 length equals 15 residues. Between the trimmed V and J ends, which lost 0 bases and 6 bases, there was a span of 13 bases. CDR1 SGHRS and CDR2 YFSETQ come from the germline V gene.

The chain uses TRBV5-8 and TRBJ1-5; D not certain. Germline V gene sequence: CDR1 SGHTS, CDR2 YDEGEE. V lost 6 bases, J lost 7 bases, and 17 bases lay in between. This CDR3 contains 14 residues. DNA of the CDR3: TGTGCCAGCACCCCCAGAGGGTTTAACCAGCCCCAGCATTTT. It is translated as CASTPRGFNQPQHF.

The chain joins TRBV9 to TRBJ2-1; 10 bases are shared with TRBD2. V trimming: 2 bases; J trimming: 4 bases; junction bases outside the gene matches: 3. The CDR3 is 15 amino acids. Germline CDR1 and CDR2: SGDLS and YYNGEE. The CDR3 spells CASSVTSGEYNEQFF. CDR3 sequence (DNA): TGTGCCAGCAGCGTCACTAGCGGGGAATACAATGAGCAGTTCTTC.

J is TRBJ1-1 and V is TRBV27; D unresolved. V was cut by 3 bases and J by 5 bases, with 19 bases left in between. Germline assignment: CDR1 MNHEY and CDR2 SMNVEV (reference sequence). The length of the CDR3 is 16 residues. CDR3 bases: TGTGCCAGCAGTTTTCGGGGAGGTCTCGGAGTGACTGAAGCTTTCTTT. Amino acid sequence: CASSFRGGLGVTEAFF.

The V and J genes are TRBV7-6 and TRBJ1-3, with TRBD1 as a possible D gene (6 bases). Germline V gene data show CDR1 as SGHVS and CDR2 as FNYEAQ. V was clipped by 5 bases and J by 9 bases, with 20 bases between them. The CDR3 runs to 15 residues. The CDR3 loop reads CASSPAARGGGTIYF. CDR3 coding DNA: TGTGCCAGCAGCCCAGCGGCCAGGGGAGGTGGCACCATATATTTT.

This chain uses TRBV24-1 with TRBJ1-5; no firm D call. This CDR3 has 14 amino acids. The germline V and J ends were trimmed by 7 bases and 0 bases, with 9 bases remaining between them. Germline loops: CDR1 KGHDR, CDR2 SFDVKD. CDR3 amino acids: CATSPLNSNQPQHF. The CDR3 coding sequence is TGTGCCACCAGCCCCCTTAATAGCAATCAGCCCCAGCATTTT.

The CDR3 DNA reads TGCGCCAGCAGTCAATTGACAGGGAGCCATCAGCCCCAGCATTTT. It encodes CASSQLTGSHQPQHF. The chain links TRBV23-1 to TRBJ1-5; 7 bases align to TRBD1. TRBV23-1 is recorded as an ORF, its role being uncertain. The CDR3 loop spans 15 amino acids. J was trimmed by 5 bases and V by 1 base; bases with no gene match: 5.

The chain links TRBV12-3 or TRBV12-4 to TRBJ1-2, with D unclear. V lost 8 bases and J 5 bases, leaving 9 bases between the germline ends. The CDR3 covers 11 residues. This CDR3 reads CASVTDYGYTF. Here the CDR3 DNA reads TGTGCCAGCGTTACAGATTATGGCTACACCTTC.

The gene calls are TRBV5-4 and TRBJ1-1; the match to TRBD1 covers 7 bases. V lost 0 bases to trimming and J lost 4 bases; unmatched junction nucleotides: 6. In germline, CDR1 is SGHNT, CDR2 YYREEE (reference sequence). The CDR3 loop spans 15 amino acids. For the CDR3, the DNA is TGTGCCAGCAGCTTGGGACAGGGACGGGGCACTGAAGCTTTCTTT. The encoded protein is CASSLGQGRGTEAFF.

As DNA, the CDR3 is TGTGCCAGCAGCCCGTACAGAGTGAACACTGAAGCTTTCTTT. Protein: CASSPYRVNTEAFF. The rearrangement links TRBV5-5 to TRBJ1-1; unclear D gene. Trimming removed 4 bases at V and 0 bases at J, with 10 bases between. In germline, CDR1 is SGHKS, CDR2 YYEKEE (reference sequence). This CDR3 spans 14 amino acids.

The genes are TRBV3-1 (or the pseudogene TRBV3-2) and TRBJ2-7; D is perhaps TRBD1 or TRBD2 (5 bases each). The length of the CDR3 is 14 residues. Per the germline V gene, CDR1 is LGHDT and CDR2 is YNNKEL (reference sequence). Trimming removed 0 bases at V and 3 bases at J, with 9 bases between. The CDR3 reads CASSQDVGRYEQYF. Here the CDR3 DNA reads TGTGCCAGCAGCCAAGATGTGGGACGCTACGAGCAGTACTTC.

This chain links TRBV5-6 with TRBJ1-2; 7 positions agree with TRBD1. V gave up 1 base and J gave up 4 bases; unmatched junction bases: 4. Germline loops: CDR1 SGHDT, CDR2 YYEEEE. This CDR3 contains 14 residues. The CDR3 loop is CASSLLGQPYGYTF. The CDR3, as DNA: TGTGCCAGCAGCTTGTTGGGACAGCCCTATGGCTACACCTTC.

The rearrangement uses TRBV7-9 and TRBJ2-2; D uncertain. Germline CDR1 is SEHNR and CDR2 is FQNEAQ (reference sequence). This CDR3 has 12 amino acids. With 3 bases removed from V and 3 bases from J, the gap between germline ends came to 2 bases. The CDR3 coding sequence is TGTGCCAGCAGCTTGCACACCGGGGAGCTGTTTTTT. It is translated as CASSLHTGELFF.

This rearrangement joins TRBV6-1 to TRBJ2-7; perhaps TRBD1 as D (5 bases). Germline CDR1 reads MNHNS; CDR2 reads SASEGT. V lost 1 base and J lost 3, with 13 bases in between. This CDR3 is built from 15 residues. CDR3 bases: TGTGCCAGCAGTGAAGGGGCAGGGTTACTCTACGAGCAGTACTTC. This codes for CASSEGAGLLYEQYF.

The J gene is TRBJ1-3, the V gene TRBV5-6, with D hard to call. V lost 2 bases and J 4 bases, leaving 10 bases between the germline ends. Looked up from germline, CDR1 is SGHDT and CDR2 is YYEEEE. The CDR3 has 14 residues. The CDR3 sequence: CASSFTASGNTIYF. The CDR3 DNA reads TGTGCCAGCAGCTTCACCGCGTCGGGAAACACCATATATTTT.

The gene calls are TRBV19 and TRBJ2-1; maybe TRBD2 (6 bases). Trimming shortened V by 9 bases and J by 8 bases, and 23 bases separated the two germline ends. The CDR3 runs to 15 residues. Germline loops: CDR1 LNHDA, CDR2 SQIVND (reference sequence). CDR3 amino acids: CASPPSGLPFDEQFF. For the CDR3, the DNA is TGTGCCAGCCCCCCCTCGGGACTCCCCTTTGATGAGCAGTTCTTC.